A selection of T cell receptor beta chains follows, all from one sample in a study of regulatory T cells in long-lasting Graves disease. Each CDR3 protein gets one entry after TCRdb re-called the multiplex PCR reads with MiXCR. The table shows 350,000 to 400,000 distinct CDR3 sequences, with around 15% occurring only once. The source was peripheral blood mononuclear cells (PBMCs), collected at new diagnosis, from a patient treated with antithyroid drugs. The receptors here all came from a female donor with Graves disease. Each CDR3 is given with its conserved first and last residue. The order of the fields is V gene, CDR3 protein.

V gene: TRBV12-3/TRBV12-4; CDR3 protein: CASKRQSGNTGELFF
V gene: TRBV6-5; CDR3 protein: CASSYYDLPYNEQLF
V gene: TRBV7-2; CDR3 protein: CASSLDDTSGTYEQYF
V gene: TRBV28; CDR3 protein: CASSLIDGRSGPDTQYF
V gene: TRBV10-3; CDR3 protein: CAISDYDSLNTEAFF
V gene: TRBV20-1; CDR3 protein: CSARDLALEQFF
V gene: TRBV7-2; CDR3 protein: CASRTGHSGNTIYF
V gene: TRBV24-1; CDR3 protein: CATSEAGVSGNTIYF
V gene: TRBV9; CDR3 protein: CASKDGVNTEAFF
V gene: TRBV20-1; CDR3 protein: CSARPRASGDYNEQFF
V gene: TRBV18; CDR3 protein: CASSPGSGTYNEQFF
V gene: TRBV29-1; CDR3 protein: CSVEDQGYYYNEQFF
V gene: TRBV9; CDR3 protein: CASSEQRGEKLFF
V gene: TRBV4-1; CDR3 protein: CASSQVGDADTQYF
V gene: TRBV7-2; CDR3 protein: CASSRSQYEQYF
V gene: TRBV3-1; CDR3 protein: CASSRQYTYEQYF
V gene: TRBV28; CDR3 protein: CASSLSGLSTDTQYF
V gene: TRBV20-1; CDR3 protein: CSAREGYTF
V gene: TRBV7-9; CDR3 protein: CASSREGALSF
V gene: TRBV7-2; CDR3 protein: CASSPVGPDTQYF
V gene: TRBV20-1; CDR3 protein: CSAREGLTSTDTQYF
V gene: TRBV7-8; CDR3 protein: CASSSTGGLNTGELFF
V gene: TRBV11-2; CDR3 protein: CASSPSRNSPLHF
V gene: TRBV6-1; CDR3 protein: CASSSPGQGNQPQHF
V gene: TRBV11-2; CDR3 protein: CASSLGDTMGNQPQHF
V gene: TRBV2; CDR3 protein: CASSTYGTGGQPQHF
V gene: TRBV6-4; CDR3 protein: CASTQTGLNTEAFF
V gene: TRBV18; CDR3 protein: CASSKGQDTEAFF
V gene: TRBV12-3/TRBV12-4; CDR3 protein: CASMSGQDYGYTF
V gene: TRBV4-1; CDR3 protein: CASSRISTSNLDEQYF
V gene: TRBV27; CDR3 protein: CASSLSTGKAFF
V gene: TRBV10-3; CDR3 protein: CAISESTAYGYTF
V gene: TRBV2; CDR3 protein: CASSRLTGELFF
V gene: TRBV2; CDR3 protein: CASSEGARDIQYF
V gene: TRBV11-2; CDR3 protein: CASSPGRASYEQYF
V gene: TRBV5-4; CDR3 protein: CASSLQTTSTDTQYF
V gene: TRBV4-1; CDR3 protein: CASSPVGKTNQPQHF
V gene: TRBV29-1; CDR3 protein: CSALTGSTEAFF
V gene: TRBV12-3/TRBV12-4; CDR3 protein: CASSLGQRGNTGELFF
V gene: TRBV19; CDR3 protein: CASRGIDRSNYGYTF
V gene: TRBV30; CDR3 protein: CAWSDHLGRQENTF
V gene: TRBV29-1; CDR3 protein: CSFQSSGDYGYTF
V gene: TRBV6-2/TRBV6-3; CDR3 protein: CASSPHTGAGTEAFF
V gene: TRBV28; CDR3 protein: CASSPGRSNSPPHF
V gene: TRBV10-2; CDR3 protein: CASSDVGGGEETQYF
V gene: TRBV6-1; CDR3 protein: CASSKGRDRTPSGANVLTF
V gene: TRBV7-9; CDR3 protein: CASSRGVAAYQETQYF
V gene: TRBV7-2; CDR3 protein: CASSLTSTGTGRDNEQFF
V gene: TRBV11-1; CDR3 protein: CASSTNRGSNSPLHF
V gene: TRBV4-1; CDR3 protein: CASSQVWGERQYF
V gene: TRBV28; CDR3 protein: CASPPGGNEKLFF
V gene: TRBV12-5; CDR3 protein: CASGWTASTDTQYF
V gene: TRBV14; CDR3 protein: CASSQDLYRENTEAFF
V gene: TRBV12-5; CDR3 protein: CASGRNGLPGELFF
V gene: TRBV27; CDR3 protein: CASSYQDGGTYEQYF
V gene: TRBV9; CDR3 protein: CASSVAGQGPEAFF
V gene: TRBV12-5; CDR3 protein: CASGLPHRGTGELFF
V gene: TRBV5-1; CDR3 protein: CASSPETGVMGGYTF
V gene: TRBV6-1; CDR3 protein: CASSPQRERYNEQFF
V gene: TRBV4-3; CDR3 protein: CASSQDRHSGQPQHF